These T cell receptor beta chains were read from a single sample in a study of cytotoxic CD8 clonotypes in ibrutinib-treated CLL. Profiled with immunoSEQ multiplex PCR; TCRdb holds only in-frame clones, not every one. This sample has about 80,000 clones, with roughly 80% found just once. This specimen was PBMCs, taken after 12 months of ibrutinib treatment. These receptors all stem from a human donor with chronic lymphocytic leukemia. CDR3s include the opening cysteine and the closing phenylalanine or tryptophan. A D gene is named only where the DNA matches it firmly. The size field is filled for only some rows; it gives once, few, many or a size class.

clone size: -
V gene: TRBV4-3
J gene: TRBJ1-5
D gene: -
CDR3 DNA: TGCGCCAGCAGCCAAGATGAGGATCAGCCCCAGCATTTT
CDR3 protein: CASSQDEDQPQHF

clone size: once
V gene: TRBV4-1
J gene: TRBJ2-7
D gene: -
CDR3 DNA: TGCGCCAGCAGCCCCGGGTCGGGGCCCTACGAGCAGTACTTC
CDR3 protein: CASSPGSGPYEQYF

clone size: -
V gene: TRBV7-6
J gene: TRBJ1-3
D gene: TRBD1
CDR3 DNA: TGTGCCAGCAGCGAACAGGGGGCTGAAGGAAACACCATATATTTT
CDR3 protein: CASSEQGAEGNTIYF

clone size: -
V gene: TRBV5-1
J gene: TRBJ2-1
D gene: -
CDR3 DNA: TGCGCCAGCAGCTTGGCGGCCCCCTACAATGAGCAGTTCTTC
CDR3 protein: CASSLAAPYNEQFF

clone size: few
V gene: TRBV30
J gene: TRBJ1-1
D gene: -
CDR3 DNA: TGTGCCTGGTGTCTTGGGGGCTCTGAAGCTTTCTTT
CDR3 protein: CAWCLGGSEAFF

clone size: -
V gene: TRBV7-2
J gene: TRBJ2-3
D gene: -
CDR3 DNA: TGTGCCAGCAGCCCAGGGGGGGGAGGGCCCACAGATACGCAGTATTTT
CDR3 protein: CASSPGGGGPTDTQYF

clone size: -
V gene: TRBV5-4
J gene: TRBJ2-2
D gene: TRBD2
CDR3 DNA: TGTGCCAGCAGCTTAGCGGGGCCTACCACCGGGGAGCTGTTTTTT
CDR3 protein: CASSLAGPTTGELFF

clone size: once
V gene: TRBV5-5
J gene: TRBJ1-1
D gene: -
CDR3 DNA: TGTGCCAGCAGCTTGTACTGGAACACTGAAGCTTTCTTT
CDR3 protein: CASSLYWNTEAFF

clone size: many
V gene: TRBV5-4
J gene: TRBJ2-1
D gene: TRBD2
CDR3 DNA: TGTGCCAGCAGCCCCGGGACTAGCGGGAGACGGTCCTACAATGAGCAGTTCTTC
CDR3 protein: CASSPGTSGRRSYNEQFF

clone size: -
V gene: TRBV19
J gene: TRBJ2-7
D gene: -
CDR3 DNA: TGTGCCAGTAGTAGTGGGCTTCACTCCTACGAGCAGTACTTC
CDR3 protein: CASSSGLHSYEQYF

clone size: few
V gene: TRBV15
J gene: TRBJ2-3
D gene: -
CDR3 DNA: TGTGCCACCAGCAGAGGGGGTCCCACAGATACGCAGTATTTT
CDR3 protein: CATSRGGPTDTQYF

clone size: once
V gene: TRBV19
J gene: TRBJ2-2
D gene: -
CDR3 DNA: TGTGCCAGTAGTCAGCAGCCCGAGGGCACCGGGGAGCTGTTTTTT
CDR3 protein: CASSQQPEGTGELFF

clone size: -
V gene: TRBV4-1
J gene: TRBJ2-7
D gene: -
CDR3 DNA: TGCGCCAGCAGCCAAGAGACCCGCTACGAGCAGTACTTC
CDR3 protein: CASSQETRYEQYF

clone size: few
V gene: TRBV30
J gene: TRBJ1-6
D gene: TRBD1
CDR3 DNA: TGTGCCTGGAGGGGACAGGGCGATTCACCCCTCCACTTT
CDR3 protein: CAWRGQGDSPLHF

clone size: -
V gene: TRBV5-1
J gene: TRBJ2-3
D gene: -
CDR3 DNA: TGCGCCAGCAGCCCCGGGACACCCACAGATACGCAGTATTTT
CDR3 protein: CASSPGTPTDTQYF

clone size: -
V gene: TRBV4-2
J gene: TRBJ1-2
D gene: -
CDR3 DNA: TGTGCCAGCAGCCAAGATAGAACGACGGATGGCTACACCTTC
CDR3 protein: CASSQDRTTDGYTF

clone size: -
V gene: TRBV28
J gene: TRBJ1-2
D gene: -
CDR3 DNA: TGTGCCAGCAGGAACCCGTGGGGCGGGTCTGGTGGCTACACCTTC
CDR3 protein: CASRNPWGGSGGYTF

clone size: once
V gene: TRBV14
J gene: TRBJ2-3
D gene: -
CDR3 DNA: TGTGCCAGCAGCCAAGATCTGGGCTTCACGTGGGGCACAGATACGCAGTATTTT
CDR3 protein: CASSQDLGFTWGTDTQYF

clone size: -
V gene: TRBV6-5
J gene: TRBJ2-7
D gene: -
CDR3 DNA: TGTGCCAGCAGTTACTCGATGCAGGGAGTGGGCCACGAGCAGTACTTC
CDR3 protein: CASSYSMQGVGHEQYF

clone size: -
V gene: TRBV4-3
J gene: TRBJ2-1
D gene: -
CDR3 DNA: TGCGCCAGCAGTGCGGTTAGCAGTAACTACAATGAGCAGTTCTTC
CDR3 protein: CASSAVSSNYNEQFF

clone size: -
V gene: TRBV28
J gene: TRBJ2-7
D gene: TRBD1
CDR3 DNA: TGTGCCAGCAGAGGACAGGGAGTGTACGAGCAGTACTTC
CDR3 protein: CASRGQGVYEQYF

clone size: -
V gene: TRBV27
J gene: TRBJ2-7
D gene: TRBD2
CDR3 DNA: TGTGCCAGCAGTCGAATAGCGGGAGGGCCTGGTGAGCAGTACTTC
CDR3 protein: CASSRIAGGPGEQYF

clone size: -
V gene: TRBV6-1
J gene: TRBJ1-2
D gene: -
CDR3 DNA: TGTGCCAGCAGTGGCCCCAGGGGTCTCATTTCTAACTATGGCTACACCTTC
CDR3 protein: CASSGPRGLISNYGYTF

clone size: -
V gene: TRBV30
J gene: TRBJ2-3
D gene: TRBD2
CDR3 DNA: TGTGCCTGGAGGGGGGGGAACACAGATACGCAGTATTTT
CDR3 protein: CAWRGGNTDTQYF

clone size: -
V gene: TRBV18
J gene: TRBJ1-2
D gene: -
CDR3 DNA: TGTGCCAGCTCACCAATAGTCAGGACCTATATCGGCTACACCTTC
CDR3 protein: CASSPIVRTYIGYTF

clone size: once
V gene: TRBV10-3
J gene: TRBJ2-5
D gene: TRBD2
CDR3 DNA: TGTGCCATCAGCGACTTGCTAGCGGGAGAGGGAGAGACCCAGTACTTC
CDR3 protein: CAISDLLAGEGETQYF

clone size: -
V gene: TRBV18
J gene: TRBJ2-7
D gene: -
CDR3 DNA: TGTGCCAGCTCACCTCAGAGGCACGAGCAGTACTTC
CDR3 protein: CASSPQRHEQYF

clone size: few
V gene: TRBV28
J gene: TRBJ1-5
D gene: -
CDR3 DNA: TGTGCCAGCAGCCCTGGGGGGACCAATCAGCCCCAGCATTTT
CDR3 protein: CASSPGGTNQPQHF

clone size: few
V gene: TRBV19
J gene: TRBJ1-2
D gene: -
CDR3 DNA: TGTGCCAGTAGTCCGAGGGGGGCGGGCTATGGCTACACCTTC
CDR3 protein: CASSPRGAGYGYTF

clone size: once
V gene: TRBV4-3
J gene: TRBJ2-5
D gene: TRBD2
CDR3 DNA: TGCGCCAGCAGCCAAGAACTAGCGGGGTGGGAGACCCAGTACTTC
CDR3 protein: CASSQELAGWETQYF

clone size: -
V gene: TRBV7-9
J gene: TRBJ2-2
D gene: -
CDR3 DNA: TGTGCCAGCAGCCTGAACACCGGGGAGCTGTTTTTT
CDR3 protein: CASSLNTGELFF

clone size: -
V gene: TRBV6-6
J gene: TRBJ2-6
D gene: -
CDR3 DNA: TGTGCCAGCAGCCGCCGCAGCTCTGGGGCCAACGTCCTGACTTTC
CDR3 protein: CASSRRSSGANVLTF

clone size: -
V gene: TRBV7-2
J gene: TRBJ2-5
D gene: -
CDR3 DNA: TGTGCCAGCAGCTTAGGGGGTCGCGAGACCCAGTACTTC
CDR3 protein: CASSLGGRETQYF

clone size: -
V gene: TRBV7-8
J gene: TRBJ1-2
D gene: TRBD1
CDR3 DNA: TGTGCCAGCAGCCCGCTGGTATGGGACAGGGGGCTTGTTGGCTACACCTTC
CDR3 protein: CASSPLVWDRGLVGYTF

clone size: -
V gene: TRBV7-3
J gene: TRBJ2-2
D gene: -
CDR3 DNA: TGTGCCAGCTCCCGGGGCGGTCCCGCGGGCACCGGGGAGCTGTTTTTT
CDR3 protein: CASSRGGPAGTGELFF

clone size: few
V gene: TRBV6-1
J gene: TRBJ1-2
D gene: -
CDR3 DNA: TGTGCCAGCAGTCCAAATGGGAGGGATGGCTACACCTTC
CDR3 protein: CASSPNGRDGYTF

clone size: -
V gene: TRBV5-1
J gene: TRBJ2-1
D gene: TRBD2
CDR3 DNA: TGCGCCAGCAGCTTAGCGGGAGTGTCCTACAATGAGCAGTTCTTC
CDR3 protein: CASSLAGVSYNEQFF

clone size: few
V gene: TRBV5-1
J gene: TRBJ2-5
D gene: TRBD2
CDR3 DNA: TGCGCCAGCAGCCCCGGGACTACCCCCGAAGAGACCCAGTACTTC
CDR3 protein: CASSPGTTPEETQYF

clone size: -
V gene: TRBV6-1
J gene: TRBJ1-5
D gene: -
CDR3 DNA: TGTGCCAGCAGTGGGGTATATAGCAATCAGCCCCAGCATTTT
CDR3 protein: CASSGVYSNQPQHF

clone size: once
V gene: TRBV6-6
J gene: TRBJ2-3
D gene: -
CDR3 DNA: TGTGCCAGCAGTGGGGGGCCCACAGATACGCAGTATTTT
CDR3 protein: CASSGGPTDTQYF

clone size: -
V gene: TRBV7-9
J gene: TRBJ1-4
D gene: TRBD1
CDR3 DNA: TGTGCCAGCAGCTCGGGACAGGGACTCTCAACTAATGAAAAACTGTTTTTT
CDR3 protein: CASSSGQGLSTNEKLFF

clone size: -
V gene: TRBV2
J gene: TRBJ2-7
D gene: -
CDR3 DNA: TGTGCCAGCAGCGGACAGCCGTCCACCTACGAGCAGTACTTC
CDR3 protein: CASSGQPSTYEQYF

clone size: -
V gene: TRBV18
J gene: TRBJ2-3
D gene: -
CDR3 DNA: TGTGCCAGCTCACCAGTAGATACGCAGTATTTT
CDR3 protein: CASSPVDTQYF

clone size: -
V gene: TRBV15
J gene: TRBJ2-3
D gene: TRBD2
CDR3 DNA: TGTGCCACCAGCAGAGATCGAGGTCTAGCGGGAGGGGGAGATACGCAGTATTTT
CDR3 protein: CATSRDRGLAGGGDTQYF

clone size: -
V gene: TRBV7-2
J gene: TRBJ1-1
D gene: -
CDR3 DNA: TGTGCCAGCATCAACCCCAAGGGGGGGAACACTGAAGCTTTCTTT
CDR3 protein: CASINPKGGNTEAFF

clone size: -
V gene: TRBV4-3
J gene: TRBJ2-7
D gene: -
CDR3 DNA: TGCGCCAGCAGCCGAGGGACGGCGATCTTCTACGAGCAGTACTTC
CDR3 protein: CASSRGTAIFYEQYF

clone size: -
V gene: TRBV5-3
J gene: TRBJ1-2
D gene: -
CDR3 DNA: TGTGCCAGAAGCCGTCCCCCAGGGTTGTGTGGCTACACCTTC
CDR3 protein: CARSRPPGLCGYTF

clone size: -
V gene: TRBV13
J gene: TRBJ2-4
D gene: TRBD1
CDR3 DNA: TGTGCCAGCAGCACCGGGACAGGGGGAAACATTCAGTACTTC
CDR3 protein: CASSTGTGGNIQYF

clone size: once
V gene: TRBV9
J gene: TRBJ2-7
D gene: -
CDR3 DNA: TGTGCCAGCAGCAGACTGGTCCTACCTTACTACGAGCAGTACTTC
CDR3 protein: CASSRLVLPYYEQYF

clone size: -
V gene: TRBV7-9
J gene: TRBJ2-3
D gene: -
CDR3 DNA: TGTGCCAGCAGCTTTGGGGGGGCCAGCACAGATACGCAGTATTTT
CDR3 protein: CASSFGGASTDTQYF

clone size: -
V gene: TRBV6-5
J gene: TRBJ2-7
D gene: TRBD1
CDR3 DNA: TGTGCCAGCAGTTACTCGGACAGGGGTTACGAGCAGTACTTC
CDR3 protein: CASSYSDRGYEQYF

clone size: -
V gene: TRBV28
J gene: TRBJ2-5
D gene: TRBD1
CDR3 DNA: TGTGCCAGCACCAAACGGGACAGAAAGTATCAAGAGACCCAGTACTTC
CDR3 protein: CASTKRDRKYQETQYF

clone size: -
V gene: TRBV6-6
J gene: TRBJ2-1
D gene: TRBD2
CDR3 DNA: TGTGCCAGCAGTGGGGCTAGCGGATACAATGAGCAGTTCTTC
CDR3 protein: CASSGASGYNEQFF

clone size: -
V gene: TRBV19
J gene: TRBJ2-6
D gene: -
CDR3 DNA: TGTGCCAGTAGCCAGCCCAACTCTGGGGCCAACGTCCTGACTTTC
CDR3 protein: CASSQPNSGANVLTF

clone size: few
V gene: TRBV7-2
J gene: TRBJ1-1
D gene: -
CDR3 DNA: TGTGCCAGCAGCTCGTACCAGAACACTGAAGCTTTCTTT
CDR3 protein: CASSSYQNTEAFF

clone size: -
V gene: TRBV10-2
J gene: TRBJ1-2
D gene: TRBD1
CDR3 DNA: TGCGCCAGCACCAAGGACAGGGTTGGTTATGGCTACACCTTC
CDR3 protein: CASTKDRVGYGYTF

clone size: -
V gene: TRBV28
J gene: TRBJ2-3
D gene: TRBD1
CDR3 DNA: TGTGCCAGCAGCCCTACCGGACAGGCTTCTAGCACAGATACGCAGTATTTT
CDR3 protein: CASSPTGQASSTDTQYF